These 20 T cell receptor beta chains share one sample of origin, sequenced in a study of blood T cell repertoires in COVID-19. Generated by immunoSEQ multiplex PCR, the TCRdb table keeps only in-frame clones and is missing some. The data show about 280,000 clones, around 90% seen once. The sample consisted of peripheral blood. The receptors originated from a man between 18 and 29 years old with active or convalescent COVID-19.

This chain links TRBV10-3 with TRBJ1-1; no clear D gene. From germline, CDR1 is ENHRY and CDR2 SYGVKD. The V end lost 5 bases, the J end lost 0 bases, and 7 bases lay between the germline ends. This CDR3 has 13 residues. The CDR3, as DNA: TGTGCCATCAGTACCGGGGTGAACACTGAAGCTTTCTTT. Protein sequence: CAISTGVNTEAFF.

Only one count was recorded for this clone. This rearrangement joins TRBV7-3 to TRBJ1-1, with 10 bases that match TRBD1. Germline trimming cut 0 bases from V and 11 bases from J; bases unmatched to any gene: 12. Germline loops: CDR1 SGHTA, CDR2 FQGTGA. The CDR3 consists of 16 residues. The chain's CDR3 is CASSLTTGDRGSRAFF. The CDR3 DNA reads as TGTGCCAGCAGCTTAACGACGGGGGACAGGGGTAGTAGGGCTTTCTTT.

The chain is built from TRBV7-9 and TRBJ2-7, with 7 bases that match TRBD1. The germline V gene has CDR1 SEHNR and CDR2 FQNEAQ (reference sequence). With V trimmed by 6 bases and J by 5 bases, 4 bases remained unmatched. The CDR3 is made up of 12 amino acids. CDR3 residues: CASRTGYHEQYF. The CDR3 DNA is TGTGCCAGCAGGACAGGGTATCACGAGCAGTACTTC.

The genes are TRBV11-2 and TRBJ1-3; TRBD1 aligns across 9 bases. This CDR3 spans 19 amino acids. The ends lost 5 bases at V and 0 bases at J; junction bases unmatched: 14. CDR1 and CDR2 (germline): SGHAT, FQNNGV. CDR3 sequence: CASSGRQGGTEISGNTIYF. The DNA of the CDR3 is TGTGCCAGCAGCGGACGACAGGGGGGAACTGAAATCTCTGGAAACACCATATATTTT.

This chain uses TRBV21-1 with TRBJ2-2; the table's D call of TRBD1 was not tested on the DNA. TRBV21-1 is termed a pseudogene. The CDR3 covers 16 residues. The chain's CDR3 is CASSKGTGQETGELFF. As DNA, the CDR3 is TGTGCCAGCAGCAAAGGAACGGGACAAGAAACCGGGGAGCTGTTTTTT.

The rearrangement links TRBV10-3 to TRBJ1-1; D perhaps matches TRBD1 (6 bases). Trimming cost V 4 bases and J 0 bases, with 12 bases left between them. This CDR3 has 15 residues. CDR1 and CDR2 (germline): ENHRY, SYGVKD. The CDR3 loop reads CAISVGHSMNTEAFF. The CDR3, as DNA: TGTGCCATCAGTGTGGGACACTCGATGAACACTGAAGCTTTCTTT.

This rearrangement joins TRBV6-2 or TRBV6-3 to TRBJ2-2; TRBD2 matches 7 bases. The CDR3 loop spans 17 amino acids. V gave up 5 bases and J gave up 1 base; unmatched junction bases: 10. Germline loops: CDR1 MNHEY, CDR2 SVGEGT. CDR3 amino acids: CASSTGLAGENTGELFF. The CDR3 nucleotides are TGTGCCAGCAGTACGGGTTTGGCGGGGGAGAACACCGGGGAGCTGTTTTTT.

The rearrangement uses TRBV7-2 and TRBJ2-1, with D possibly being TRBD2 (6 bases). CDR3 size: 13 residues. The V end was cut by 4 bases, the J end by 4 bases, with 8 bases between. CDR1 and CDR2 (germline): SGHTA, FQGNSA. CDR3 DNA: TGTGCCAGCAGCTCCGGGACTTACAATGAGCAGTTCTTC. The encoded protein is CASSSGTYNEQFF.

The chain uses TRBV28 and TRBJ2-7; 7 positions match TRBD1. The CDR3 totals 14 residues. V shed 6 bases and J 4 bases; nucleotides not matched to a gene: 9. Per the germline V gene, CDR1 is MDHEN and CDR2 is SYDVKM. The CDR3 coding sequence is TGTGCCAGCAGACGGGGACAGTACCTATACGAGCAGTACTTC. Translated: CASRRGQYLYEQYF.

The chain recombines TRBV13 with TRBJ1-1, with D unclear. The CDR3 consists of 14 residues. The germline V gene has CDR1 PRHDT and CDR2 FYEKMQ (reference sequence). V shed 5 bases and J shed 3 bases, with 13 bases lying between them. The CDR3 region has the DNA TGTGCCAGCAGCCCTTGGGGAGCGGACACTGAAGCTTTCTTT. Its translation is CASSPWGADTEAFF.

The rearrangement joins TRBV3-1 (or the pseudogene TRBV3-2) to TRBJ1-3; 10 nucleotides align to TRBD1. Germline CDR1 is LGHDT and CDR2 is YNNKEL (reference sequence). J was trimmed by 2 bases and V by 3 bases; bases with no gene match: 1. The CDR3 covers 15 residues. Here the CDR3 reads CASSHGTGAGNTIYF. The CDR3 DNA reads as TGTGCCAGCAGCCACGGGACAGGGGCTGGAAACACCATATATTTT.

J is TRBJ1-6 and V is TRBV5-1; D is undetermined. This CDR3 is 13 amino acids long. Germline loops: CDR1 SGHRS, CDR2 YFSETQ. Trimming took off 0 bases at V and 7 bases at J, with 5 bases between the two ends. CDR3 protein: CASSLGGNSPLHF. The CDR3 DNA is TGCGCCAGCAGCTTGGGCGGGAATTCACCCCTCCACTTT.

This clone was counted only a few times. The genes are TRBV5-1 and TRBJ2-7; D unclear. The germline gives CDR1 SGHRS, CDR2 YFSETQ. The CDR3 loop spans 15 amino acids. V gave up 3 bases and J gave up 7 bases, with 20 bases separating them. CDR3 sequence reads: CASSSSTSNPREQYF. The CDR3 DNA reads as TGCGCCAGCAGCTCCAGCACAAGCAACCCGCGGGAGCAGTACTTC. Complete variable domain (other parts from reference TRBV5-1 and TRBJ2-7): KAGVTQTPRYLIKTRGQQVTLSCSPISGHRSVSWYQQTPGQGLQFLFEYFSETQRNKGNFPGRFSGRQFSNSRSEMNVSTLELGDSALYLCASSSSTSNPREQYFGPGTRLTVT.

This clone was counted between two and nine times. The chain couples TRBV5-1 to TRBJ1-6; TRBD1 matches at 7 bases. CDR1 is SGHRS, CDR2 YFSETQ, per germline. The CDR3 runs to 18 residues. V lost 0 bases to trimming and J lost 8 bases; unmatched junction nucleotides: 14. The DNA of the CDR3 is TGCGCCAGCAGCTTGGGACAGCATCTACAGGGGATAGATTCACCCCTCCACTTT. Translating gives CASSLGQHLQGIDSPLHF.

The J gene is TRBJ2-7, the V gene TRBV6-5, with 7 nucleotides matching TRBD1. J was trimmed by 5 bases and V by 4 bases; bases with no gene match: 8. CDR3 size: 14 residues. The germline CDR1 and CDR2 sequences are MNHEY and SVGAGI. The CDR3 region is CASSSPTGKDEQYF. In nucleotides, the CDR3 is TGTGCCAGCAGTTCCCCGACAGGGAAGGACGAGCAGTACTTC.

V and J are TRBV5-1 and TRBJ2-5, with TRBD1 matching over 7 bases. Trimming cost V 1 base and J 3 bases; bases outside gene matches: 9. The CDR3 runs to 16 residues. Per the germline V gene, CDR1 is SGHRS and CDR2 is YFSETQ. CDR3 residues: CASSLNGPGQKETQYF. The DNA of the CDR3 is TGCGCCAGCAGCTTGAATGGTCCGGGACAGAAAGAGACCCAGTACTTC.

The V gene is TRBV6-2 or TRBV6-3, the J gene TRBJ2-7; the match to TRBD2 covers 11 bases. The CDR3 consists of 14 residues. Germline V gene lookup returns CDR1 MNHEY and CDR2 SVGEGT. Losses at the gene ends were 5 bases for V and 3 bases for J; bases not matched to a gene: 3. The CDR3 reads CASSGTSGDYEQYF. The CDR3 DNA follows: TGTGCCAGCAGTGGGACTAGCGGAGACTACGAGCAGTACTTC.

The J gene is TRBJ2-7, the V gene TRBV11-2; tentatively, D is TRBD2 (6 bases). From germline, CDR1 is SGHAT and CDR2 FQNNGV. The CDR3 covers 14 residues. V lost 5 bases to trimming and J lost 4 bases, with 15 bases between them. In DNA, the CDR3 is TGTGCCAGCAGCCACCGCGCGGGGAAGTACGAGCAGTACTTC. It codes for CASSHRAGKYEQYF.

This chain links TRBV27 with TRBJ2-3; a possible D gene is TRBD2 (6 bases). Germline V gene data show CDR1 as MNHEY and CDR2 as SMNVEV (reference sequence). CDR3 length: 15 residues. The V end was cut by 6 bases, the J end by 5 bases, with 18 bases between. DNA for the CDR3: TGTGCCAGCAGCTCGCCCTCGTCAGCGGGAGATACGCAGTATTTT. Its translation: CASSSPSSAGDTQYF.

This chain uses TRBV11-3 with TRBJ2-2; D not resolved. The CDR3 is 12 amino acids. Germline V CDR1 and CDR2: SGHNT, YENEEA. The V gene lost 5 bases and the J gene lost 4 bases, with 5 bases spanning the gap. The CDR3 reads CASSPVTGELFF. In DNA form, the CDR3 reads TGTGCCAGCAGCCCCGTCACCGGGGAGCTGTTTTTT.